This T cell receptor (beta chain) was sequenced in a study of T cell responses to AZD1222 COVID-19 vaccine. Method: immunoSEQ multiplex PCR; TCRdb's copy keeps in-frame clones and lacks some. The sample shows approximately 200,000 clones, 87% of them seen only once. This clone was counted only a few times. The specimen was peripheral blood, collected on day 0 of MenACWY control vaccination. The receptor was isolated from an adult in good health.

CDR3 nucleotide sequence: TGTGCCAGCAGTGACGGTCAGGGGCCCGGGGAGCTGTTTTTT. Amino acids: CASSDGQGPGELFF. The V call is TRBV6-4, the J call TRBJ2-2; a possible D gene is TRBD1 (6 bases). The V and J ends lost 2 bases and 6 bases respectively, with 10 bases between them. The CDR3 is 14 amino acids. Germline loops: CDR1 MRHNA, CDR2 SNTAGT.